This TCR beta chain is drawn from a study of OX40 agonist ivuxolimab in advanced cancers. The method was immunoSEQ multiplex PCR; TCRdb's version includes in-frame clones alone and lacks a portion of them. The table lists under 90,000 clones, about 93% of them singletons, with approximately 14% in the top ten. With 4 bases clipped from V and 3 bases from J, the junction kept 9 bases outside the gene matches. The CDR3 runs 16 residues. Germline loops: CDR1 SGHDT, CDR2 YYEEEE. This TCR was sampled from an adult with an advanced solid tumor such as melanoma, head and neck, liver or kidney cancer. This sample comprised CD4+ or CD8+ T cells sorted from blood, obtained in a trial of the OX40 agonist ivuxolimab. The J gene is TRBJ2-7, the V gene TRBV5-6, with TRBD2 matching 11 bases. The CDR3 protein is CASSPPLAGGYYEQYF. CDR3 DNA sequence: TGTGCCAGCAGCCCCCCTCTAGCGGGGGGCTACTACGAGCAGTACTTC.